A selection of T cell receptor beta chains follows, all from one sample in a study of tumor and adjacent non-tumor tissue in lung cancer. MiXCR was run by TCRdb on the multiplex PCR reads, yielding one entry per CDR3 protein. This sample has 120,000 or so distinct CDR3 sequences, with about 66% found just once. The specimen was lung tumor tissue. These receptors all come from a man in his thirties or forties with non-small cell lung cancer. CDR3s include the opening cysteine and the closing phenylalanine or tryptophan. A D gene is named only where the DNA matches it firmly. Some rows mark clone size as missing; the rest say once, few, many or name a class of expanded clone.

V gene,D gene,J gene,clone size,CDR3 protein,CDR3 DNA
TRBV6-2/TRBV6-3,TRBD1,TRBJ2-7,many,CASSGGQGSWSLEQYF,TGTGCCAGCAGTGGCGGACAGGGGTCATGGTCCCTCGAGCAGTACTTC
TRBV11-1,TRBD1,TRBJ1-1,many,CASSSPDRAGEAFF,TGTGCCAGCAGCTCCCCCGACAGGGCGGGTGAAGCTTTCTTT
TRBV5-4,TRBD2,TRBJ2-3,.,CASSPGLAGAWDTQYF,TGTGCCAGCAGCCCAGGACTAGCGGGGGCCTGGGATACGCAGTATTTT
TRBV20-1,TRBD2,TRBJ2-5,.,CSATSNSGMDQETQYF,TGCAGTGCTACATCCAATAGCGGGATGGACCAGGAGACCCAGTACTTC
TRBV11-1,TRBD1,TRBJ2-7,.,CTSSFRTGRSYEQYF,TGTACCAGCAGCTTTCGGACAGGGAGGTCCTACGAGCAGTACTTC
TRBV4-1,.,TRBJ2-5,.,CVCSQRGGGGETQYF,TGCGTCTGCAGCCAAAGGGGAGGGGGAGGAGAGACCCAGTACTTC
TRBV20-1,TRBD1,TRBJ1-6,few,CSARVGGDRGWGSYNSPLHF,TGCAGTGCTAGAGTGGGGGGGGACAGGGGATGGGGCTCCTATAATTCACCCCTCCACTTT
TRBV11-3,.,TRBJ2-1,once,CANSINSYNEQFF,TGTGCCAACAGCATAAACTCCTACAATGAGCAGTTCTTC
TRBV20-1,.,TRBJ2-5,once,CSASLAGKETQYF,TGCAGTGCTAGTCTTGCAGGCAAAGAGACCCAGTACTTC
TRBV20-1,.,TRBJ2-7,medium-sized,CSASLAGTYEQYF,TGCAGTGCTAGTCTTGCCGGGACCTACGAGCAGTACTTC
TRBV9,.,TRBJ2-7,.,CASSVGSGEYEQYF,TGTGCCAGCAGCGTGGGCTCGGGGGAGTACGAGCAGTACTTC
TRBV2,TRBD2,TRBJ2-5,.,CASSEALGTSGRVRETQYF,TGTGCCAGCAGTGAAGCGCTTGGGACTAGCGGGAGGGTCCGAGAGACCCAGTACTTC
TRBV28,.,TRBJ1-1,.,CASSLSQQETFF,TGTGCCAGTAGTTTATCCCAGCAGGAAACTTTCTTT
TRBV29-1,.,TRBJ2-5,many,CSVGGHLNFQETQYF,TGCAGCGTTGGGGGACACCTTAACTTCCAAGAGACCCAGTACTTC
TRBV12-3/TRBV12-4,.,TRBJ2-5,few,CASSTRGRETQYF,TGTGCCAGCAGTACCCGGGGGCGGGAGACCCAGTACTTC
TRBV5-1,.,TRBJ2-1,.,CASSLVRGALNEELF,TGCGCCAGCAGCTTGGTCAGGGGCGCCTTGAATGAGGAGTTGTTC
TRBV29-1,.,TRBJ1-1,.,CGVRQTRNTEAFF,TGCGGCGTAAGACAGACACGGAACACTGAAGCTTTCTTT
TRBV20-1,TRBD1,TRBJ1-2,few,CSVKDRPSSYTF,TGCAGTGTTAAGGACAGGCCTTCAAGCTACACCTTC
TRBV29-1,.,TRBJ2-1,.,CSIRRGPEDNEQFF,TGCAGCATTCGGAGGGGGCCCGAAGACAATGAGCAGTTCTTC
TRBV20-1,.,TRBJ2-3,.,CGAHGVLTGTQYF,TGCGGTGCTCACGGGGTTCTCACAGGTACGCAGTATTTT
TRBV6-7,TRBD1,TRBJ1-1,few,CASSYETGGRTEAFF,TGTGCCAGCAGTTACGAGACAGGGGGCCGCACTGAAGCTTTCTTT
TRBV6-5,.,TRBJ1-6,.,CASSYGGTGHKSPLHF,TGTGCCAGTAGTTACGGGGGGACGGGCCATAAATCACCCCTCCACTTT
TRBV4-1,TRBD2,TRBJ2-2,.,CASSPSSSGRARAGELFF,TGCGCCAGCAGCCCTTCCTCTAGCGGGAGGGCCAGGGCCGGGGAGCTGTTTTTT
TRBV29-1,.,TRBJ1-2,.,CSHGDATGYGYTF,TGTAGCCACGGGGACGCGACCGGGTATGGCTACACCTTC
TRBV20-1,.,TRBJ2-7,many,CSVPGDHRGQYF,TGCAGTGTCCCCGGGGACCATAGGGGGCAGTACTTC
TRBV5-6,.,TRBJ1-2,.,CASSLVTGGVYVYAF,TGTGCCAGCAGCTTGGTGACAGGAGGAGTCTATGTCTACGCCTTC
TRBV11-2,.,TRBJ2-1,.,CASNLEGAITYSEQFF,TGTGCCAGCAACTTGGAGGGGGCGATAACCTACAGTGAGCAGTTCTTC
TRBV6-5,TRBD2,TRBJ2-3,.,CASSLAGGRGGTGTQYF,TGTGCCAGCAGTCTAGCGGGAGGGCGGGGGGGAACAGGTACGCAGTATTTT
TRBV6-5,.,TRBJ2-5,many,CASSSPGFQETQYF,TGTGCCAGCAGCTCCCCGGGGTTCCAAGAGACCCAGTACTTC
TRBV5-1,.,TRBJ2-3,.,CANSLGRLTDTQYF,TGCGCCAACAGCTTAGGACGTCTCACAGATACGCAGTATTTT
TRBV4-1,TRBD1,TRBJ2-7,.,CARSRRTGDLSYEQYF,TGCGCCAGGAGCCGCCGGACAGGTGATCTCTCCTATGAGCAGTACTTC
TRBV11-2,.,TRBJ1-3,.,CASSPGQTRTIYF,TGTGCCAGCAGCCCAGGACAGACCAGGACCATATATTTT
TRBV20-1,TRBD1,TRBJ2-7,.,CSVSRTGGLFYEQYF,TGCAGTGTTAGCCGGACAGGGGGCCTGTTTTACGAGCAGTACTTC
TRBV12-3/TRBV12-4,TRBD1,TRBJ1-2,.,CDRSMGTDYTF,TGTGACAGGAGTATGGGGACAGACTACACCTTC
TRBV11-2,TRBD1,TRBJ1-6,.,CASSLVTGRNSPLHF,TGTGCCAGCAGCCTAGTGACAGGGCGGAATTCACCCCTCCACTTT
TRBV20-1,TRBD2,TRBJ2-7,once,CSASGEDIDEQYF,TGTAGTGCTAGCGGGGAAGACATCGACGAGCAGTATTTC
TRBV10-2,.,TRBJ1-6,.,CASNPTSHYNSPLHF,TGCGCCAGCAACCCGACTTCCCATTATAATTCACCCCTCCACTTT
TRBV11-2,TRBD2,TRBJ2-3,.,CASSDPRLADTQYF,TGTGCTAGCAGCGATCCGAGACTAGCGGATACGCAGTATTTT
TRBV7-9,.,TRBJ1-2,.,CANTSAGGNYGYTF,TGTGCCAACACCTCGGCTGGGGGGAACTATGGCTACACCTTC
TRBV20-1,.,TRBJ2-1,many,CSARDGVVDPYNEQFF,TGCAGTGCTAGAGATGGGGTCGTGGACCCCTACAATGAGCAGTTCTTC
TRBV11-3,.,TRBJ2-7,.,CARRGTGYEQYF,TGTGCCAGGAGGGGAACAGGGTACGAGCAGTACTTC
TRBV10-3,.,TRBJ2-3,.,CAIKSQKGGTDTQYF,TGTGCCATCAAGAGTCAGAAAGGGGGCACAGATACGCAGTATTTT
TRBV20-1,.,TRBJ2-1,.,CSTRTVGGHNEQFF,TGCAGTACTAGAACGGTGGGGGGGCACAATGAGCAGTTCTTC
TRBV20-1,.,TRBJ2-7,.,CSARDNRRPGDEQYF,TGCAGTGCTAGAGATAATAGACGGCCTGGGGACGAGCAGTACTTC
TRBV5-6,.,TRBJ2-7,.,CASSSHQGSDERYF,TGTGCCAGCAGCTCGCATCAGGGGTCGGACGAGCGGTACTTC
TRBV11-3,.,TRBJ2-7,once,CASSFEGHGDYEQYF,TGTGCCAGCAGCTTCGAAGGACATGGCGATTACGAGCAGTACTTC
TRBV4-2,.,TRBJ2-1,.,CASSQVLTGVWHYNEQFF,TGTGCCAGCAGCCAAGTCTTGACGGGAGTTTGGCACTACAATGAGCAGTTCTTC
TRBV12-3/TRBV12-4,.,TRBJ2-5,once,CASSSGAGETQYF,TGTGCTAGCAGTTCGGGGGCTGGGGAGACCCAGTACTTC
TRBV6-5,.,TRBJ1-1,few,CASSPRDTTETFF,TGTGCCAGCAGCCCGAGGGATACCACTGAAACTTTCTTT
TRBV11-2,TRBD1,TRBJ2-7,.,CASSLGSPGQEVYDQYF,TGCGCCAGCAGCTTAGGGTCTCCGGGACAGGAGGTTTACGATCAGTACTTC
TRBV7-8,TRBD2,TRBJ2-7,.,CAISFLAGNPYEQYF,TGTGCCATCAGCTTCCTAGCGGGAAATCCCTACGAGCAGTACTTC
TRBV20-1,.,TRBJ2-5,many,CSASSGQLGETQYF,TGCAGTGCTAGTTCAGGGCAGCTGGGGGAGACCCAGTACTTC
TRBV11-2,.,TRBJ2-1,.,CASSLGGRGNEHFF,TGTGCCAGCAGCTTAGGTGGGCGAGGCAATGAGCACTTCTTC